A selection of T cell receptor beta chains follows, all from one sample in a study of type 1 and type 2 diabetes patients. TCRdb reprocessed the multiplex PCR reads via MiXCR and lists one record per CDR3 protein. This repertoire shows more than 250,000 distinct CDR3 sequences, approximately 45% found once; its top ten account for about 13%. What was sequenced was peripheral blood mononuclear cells (PBMCs). The receptors shown here come from a man between 18 and 29 years old with type 2 diabetes. Each CDR3 is given with its conserved first and last residue. The order of the fields is J gene, V gene, clone size, D gene, CDR3 protein, CDR3 DNA. A D gene is named only where the DNA matches it firmly. The size of a clone is reported for some rows only, either as once, few or many, or as a class for expanded clones.

>TRBJ2-7|TRBV7-3|NA|TRBD1
CASSPRQGMEQYF
TGTGCCAGCAGCCCTCGACAGGGTATGGAGCAGTACTTC
>TRBJ2-7|TRBV7-2|few|TRBD1
CASSWDRAHEQYF
TGTGCCAGCAGCTGGGACAGGGCCCACGAGCAGTACTTC
>TRBJ1-1|TRBV25-1|few|NA
CASSDAGGRAFF
TGTGCCAGCAGTGATGCCGGGGGCAGGGCTTTCTTT
>TRBJ2-3|TRBV7-2|few|NA
CASSLRDHTDTQYF
TGTGCCAGCAGCTTACGGGACCACACAGATACGCAGTATTTT
>TRBJ2-2|TRBV20-1|few|TRBD1
CSASSGQGDTGELFF
TGCAGTGCTAGTTCTGGACAGGGCGACACCGGGGAGCTGTTTTTT
>TRBJ2-5|TRBV20-1|NA|TRBD2
CSATGGRGGKEETQYF
TGCAGTGCTACGGGCGGGAGGGGGGGTAAGGAAGAGACCCAGTACTTC
>TRBJ1-2|TRBV30|once|TRBD1
CAWSIGTGVGYTF
TGTGCCTGGAGTATAGGGACAGGGGTCGGCTACACCTTC
>TRBJ2-3|TRBV11-2|once|NA
CASSQTHGGPTDTQYF
TGTGCCAGCAGCCAAACCCATGGGGGGCCCACAGATACGCAGTATTTT
>TRBJ1-1|TRBV25-1|NA|TRBD1
CASSYRGRDTEAFF
TGTGCCAGCAGTTACAGGGGGAGGGACACTGAAGCTTTCTTT
>TRBJ2-5|TRBV27|NA|TRBD1
CASRKGQGAGETQYF
TGTGCCAGCAGGAAGGGACAGGGGGCGGGAGAGACCCAGTACTTC
>TRBJ2-2|TRBV7-3|few|NA
CASSLAGYNGELFF
TGTGCCAGCAGCTTAGCAGGGTACAACGGGGAGCTGTTTTTT
>TRBJ2-5|TRBV19|few|NA
CASSPRQARWTQYF
TGTGCCAGTAGTCCACGACAGGCAAGATGGACCCAGTACTTC
>TRBJ2-7|TRBV28|NA|TRBD1
CASTRGRDYVQYF
TGTGCCAGTACCAGGGGGAGAGACTACGTGCAGTACTTC
>TRBJ1-2|TRBV7-3|few|NA
CASSQDLPTGGRSGYTF
TGTGCCAGCAGCCAAGATCTCCCTACAGGCGGGCGGAGCGGCTACACCTTC
>TRBJ2-7|TRBV2|NA|NA
CASLRFGTTYEQYF
TGTGCCAGCTTGAGGTTCGGGACAACTTACGAGCAGTACTTC
>TRBJ2-7|TRBV19|few|TRBD1
CASSLTGTDEQYF
TGTGCCAGTAGCTTGACAGGGACCGACGAGCAGTACTTC
>TRBJ2-5|TRBV4-1|many|NA
CASSPGLSGLETQYF
TGCGCCAGCAGCCCAGGTTTGAGCGGGTTGGAGACCCAGTACTTC
>TRBJ1-6|TRBV6-2/TRBV6-3|NA|NA
CASSDATVMGSSYNSPLHF
TGTGCCAGCAGTGACGCCACCGTGATGGGGAGCTCCTATAATTCACCCCTCCACTTT
>TRBJ2-2|TRBV24-1|many|TRBD1
CATSDFTLTGADGELFF
TGTGCCACCAGTGATTTCACCTTGACAGGGGCTGACGGGGAGCTGTTTTTT
>TRBJ2-2|TRBV12-3/TRBV12-4|NA|TRBD2
CASSPTSGGDTGELFF
TGTGCCAGCAGCCCAACTAGCGGGGGGGACACCGGGGAGCTGTTTTTT
>TRBJ2-2|TRBV20-1|few|NA
CSAPVPGRTGELFF
TGCAGTGCTCCAGTTCCAGGGCGAACCGGGGAGCTGTTTTTT
>TRBJ2-7|TRBV28|few|NA
CASSLQDYEQYF
TGTGCCAGCAGTTTGCAGGATTACGAGCAGTACTTC
>TRBJ2-5|TRBV20-1|few|TRBD1
CSAPIPGQGQETQYF
TGCAGTGCTCCTATACCGGGACAGGGACAAGAGACCCAGTACTTC
>TRBJ2-6|TRBV20-1|many|TRBD2
CSARVRGGNGSGANVLTF
TGCAGTGCTAGAGTCCGGGGGGGTAACGGGTCTGGGGCCAACGTCCTGACTTTC
>TRBJ2-1|TRBV29-1|NA|NA
CSVGPLGEFF
TGCAGCGTTGGGCCCCTTGGGGAGTTCTTC
>TRBJ2-7|TRBV2|few|TRBD1
CASSRTFRDRKLYEQYF
TGTGCCAGCAGTCGAACATTCCGGGACAGGAAACTCTACGAGCAGTACTTC
>TRBJ2-6|TRBV2|many|NA
CASSDLQAGANVLTF
TGTGCCAGCAGTGATCTACAGGCTGGGGCCAACGTCCTGACTTTC
>TRBJ2-6|TRBV7-3|NA|NA
CASSSRGNRGGANVLTF
TGTGCCAGCAGCTCACGGGGGAATCGAGGTGGGGCCAACGTCCTGACTTTC
>TRBJ2-7|TRBV28|NA|TRBD1
CASRSRDSTYEQYF
TGTGCCAGCAGAAGCCGGGACAGCACCTACGAGCAGTACTTC
>TRBJ1-1|TRBV2|many|NA
CASSERIRGLMNTEAFF
TGTGCCAGCAGTGAACGTATACGGGGGCTCATGAACACTGAAGCTTTCTTT
>TRBJ2-5|TRBV6-6|NA|NA
CASSYSPDTQETQYF
TGTGCCAGCAGTTACTCCCCAGACACTCAAGAGACCCAGTACTTC
>TRBJ2-2|TRBV7-3|once|NA
CATKGGAYSGELFF
TGTGCCACCAAAGGCGGGGCCTACAGCGGGGAGCTGTTTTTT
>TRBJ2-3|TRBV12-3/TRBV12-4|NA|NA
CASSVGGGSTDTQYF
TGTGCCAGCAGCGTAGGAGGGGGCAGCACAGATACGCAGTATTTT
>TRBJ2-5|TRBV7-7|NA|TRBD2
CASSLSGGEETQYF
TGTGCCAGCAGCTTAAGCGGGGGAGAAGAGACCCAGTACTTC
>TRBJ1-1|TRBV19|NA|NA
CASSALGSQNTEAFF
TGTGCCAGTAGTGCGTTAGGGAGCCAGAACACTGAAGCTTTCTTT
>TRBJ2-1|TRBV10-2|NA|NA
CASSEGGDEQFF
TGCGCCAGCAGTGAGGGGGGCGATGAGCAGTTCTTC
>TRBJ2-7|TRBV7-2|NA|TRBD1
CASSLEDRPVFEQYF
TGTGCCAGCAGCTTGGAGGACAGGCCCGTCTTCGAGCAGTACTTC
>TRBJ2-7|TRBV9|NA|TRBD1
CASSDGTGGYYEQYF
TGTGCCAGCAGCGACGGGACAGGGGGATACTACGAGCAGTACTTC
>TRBJ2-5|TRBV20-1|NA|NA
CSARGSLAGETQYF
TGCAGTGCTAGAGGATCACTCGCGGGAGAGACCCAGTACTTC
>TRBJ2-1|TRBV2|many|TRBD1
CASSPDRGYEQFF
TGTGCCAGCAGCCCTGACAGGGGTTATGAGCAGTTCTTC
>TRBJ2-1|TRBV7-6|NA|TRBD2
CASSSSGGSSYNEQFF
TGTGCCAGCAGCTCTAGCGGGGGGAGCTCCTACAATGAGCAGTTCTTC
>TRBJ1-2|TRBV7-2|NA|NA
CASSLRGSLHYGYTF
TGTGCCAGCAGCCTTCGGGGGAGCCTCCACTATGGCTACACCTTC
>TRBJ1-2|TRBV2|many|NA
CASSESGGYTF
TGTGCCAGCAGTGAATCGGGGGGCTACACCTTC